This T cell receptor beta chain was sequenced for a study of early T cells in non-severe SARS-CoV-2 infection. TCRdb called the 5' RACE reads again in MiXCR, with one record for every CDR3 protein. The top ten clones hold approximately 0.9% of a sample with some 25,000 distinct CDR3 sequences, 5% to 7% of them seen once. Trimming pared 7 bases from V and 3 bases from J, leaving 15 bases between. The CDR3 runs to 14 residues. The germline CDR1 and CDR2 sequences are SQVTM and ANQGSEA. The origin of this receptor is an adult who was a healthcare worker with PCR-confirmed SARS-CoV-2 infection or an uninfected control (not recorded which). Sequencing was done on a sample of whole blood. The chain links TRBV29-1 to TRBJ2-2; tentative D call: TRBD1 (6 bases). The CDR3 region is CSATHRVDTGELFF. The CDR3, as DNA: TGCAGCGCTACCCACAGGGTCGACACCGGGGAGCTGTTTTTT.